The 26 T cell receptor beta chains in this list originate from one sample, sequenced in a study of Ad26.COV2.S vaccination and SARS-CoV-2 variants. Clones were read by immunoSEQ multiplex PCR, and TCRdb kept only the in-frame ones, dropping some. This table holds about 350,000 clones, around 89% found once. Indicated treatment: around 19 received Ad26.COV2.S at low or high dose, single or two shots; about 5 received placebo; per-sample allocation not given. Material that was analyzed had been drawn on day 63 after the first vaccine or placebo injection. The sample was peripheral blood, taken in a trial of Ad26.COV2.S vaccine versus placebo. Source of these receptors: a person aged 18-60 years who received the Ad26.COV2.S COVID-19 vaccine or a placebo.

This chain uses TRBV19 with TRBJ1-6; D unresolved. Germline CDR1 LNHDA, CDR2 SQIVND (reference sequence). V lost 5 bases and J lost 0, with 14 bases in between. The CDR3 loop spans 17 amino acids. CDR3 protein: CASSPDSRSSYNSPLHF. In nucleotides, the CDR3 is TGTGCCAGTAGTCCCGACTCCCGGAGCTCCTATAATTCACCCCTCCACTTT.

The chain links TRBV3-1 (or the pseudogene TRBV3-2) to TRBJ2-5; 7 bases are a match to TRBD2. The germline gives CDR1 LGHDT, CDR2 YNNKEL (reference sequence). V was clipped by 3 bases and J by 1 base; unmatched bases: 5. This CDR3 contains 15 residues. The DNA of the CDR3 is TGTGCCAGCAGCCAGGGGGGGACCTCCCAAGAGACCCAGTACTTC. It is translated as CASSQGGTSQETQYF.

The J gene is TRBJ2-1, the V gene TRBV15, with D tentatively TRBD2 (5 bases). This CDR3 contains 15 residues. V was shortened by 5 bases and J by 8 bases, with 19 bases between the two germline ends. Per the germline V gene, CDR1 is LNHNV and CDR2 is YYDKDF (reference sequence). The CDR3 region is CATSPLDGLLDEQFF. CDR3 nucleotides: TGTGCCACCAGCCCGCTAGACGGACTGTTGGATGAGCAGTTCTTC.

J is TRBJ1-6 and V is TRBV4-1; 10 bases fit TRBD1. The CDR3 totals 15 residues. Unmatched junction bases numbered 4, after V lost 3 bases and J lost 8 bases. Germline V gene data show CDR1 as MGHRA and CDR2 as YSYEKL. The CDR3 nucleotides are TGCGCCAGCAGCCAGGGGACAGGGGCTGATTCACCCCTCCACTTT. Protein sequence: CASSQGTGADSPLHF.

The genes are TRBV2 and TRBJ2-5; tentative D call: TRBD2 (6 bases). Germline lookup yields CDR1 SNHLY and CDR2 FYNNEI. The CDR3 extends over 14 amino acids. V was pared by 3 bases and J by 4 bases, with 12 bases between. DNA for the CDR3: TGTGCCAGCAGTGAGGGGGGAGGAGGAGAGACCCAGTACTTC. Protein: CASSEGGGGETQYF.

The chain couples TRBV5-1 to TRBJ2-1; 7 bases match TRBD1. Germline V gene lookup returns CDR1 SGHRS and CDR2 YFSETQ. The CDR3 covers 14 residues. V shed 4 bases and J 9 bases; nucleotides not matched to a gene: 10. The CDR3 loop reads CASSPETGYGEQFF. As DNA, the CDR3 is TGCGCCAGCAGCCCAGAGACAGGGTACGGTGAGCAGTTCTTC.

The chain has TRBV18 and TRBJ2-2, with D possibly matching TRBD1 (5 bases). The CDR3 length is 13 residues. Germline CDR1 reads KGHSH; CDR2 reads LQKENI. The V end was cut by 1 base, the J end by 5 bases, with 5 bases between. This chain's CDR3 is CASSPRTTGELFF. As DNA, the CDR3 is TGTGCCAGCTCACCACGGACAACCGGGGAGCTGTTTTTT.

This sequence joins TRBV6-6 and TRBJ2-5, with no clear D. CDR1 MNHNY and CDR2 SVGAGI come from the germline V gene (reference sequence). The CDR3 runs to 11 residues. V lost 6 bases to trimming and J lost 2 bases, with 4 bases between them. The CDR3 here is CASRLQETQYF. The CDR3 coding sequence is TGTGCCAGCAGGTTACAAGAGACCCAGTACTTC.

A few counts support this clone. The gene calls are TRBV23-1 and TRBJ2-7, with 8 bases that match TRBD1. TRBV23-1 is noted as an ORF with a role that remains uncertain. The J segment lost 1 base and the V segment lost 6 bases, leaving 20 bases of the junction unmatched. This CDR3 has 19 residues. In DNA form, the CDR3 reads TGCGCCAGCAGCCCGAAAACCACGATCCCGACAGGGGAATCCTACGAGCAGTACTTC. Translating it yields CASSPKTTIPTGESYEQYF.

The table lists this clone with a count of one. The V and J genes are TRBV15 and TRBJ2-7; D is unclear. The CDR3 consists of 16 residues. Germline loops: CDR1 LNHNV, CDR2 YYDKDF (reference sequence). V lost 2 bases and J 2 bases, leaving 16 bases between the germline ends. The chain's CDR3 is CATSRKSVFTTYEQYF. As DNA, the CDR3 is TGTGCCACCAGCAGAAAATCGGTCTTTACAACCTACGAGCAGTACTTC.

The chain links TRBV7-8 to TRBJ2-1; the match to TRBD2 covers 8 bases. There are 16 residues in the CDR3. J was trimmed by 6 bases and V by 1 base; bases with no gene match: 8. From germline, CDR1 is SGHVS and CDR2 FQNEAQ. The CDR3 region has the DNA TGTGCCAGCAGCTTAGGACGGCGGGGGGCCCCCAATGAGCAGTTCTTC. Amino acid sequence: CASSLGRRGAPNEQFF.

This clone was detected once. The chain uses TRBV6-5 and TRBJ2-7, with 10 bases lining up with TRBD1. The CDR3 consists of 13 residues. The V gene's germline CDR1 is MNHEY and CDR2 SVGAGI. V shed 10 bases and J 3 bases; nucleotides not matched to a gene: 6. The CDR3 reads CAIGTGEVYEQYF. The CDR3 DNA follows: TGTGCCATCGGGACAGGGGAAGTCTACGAGCAGTACTTC.

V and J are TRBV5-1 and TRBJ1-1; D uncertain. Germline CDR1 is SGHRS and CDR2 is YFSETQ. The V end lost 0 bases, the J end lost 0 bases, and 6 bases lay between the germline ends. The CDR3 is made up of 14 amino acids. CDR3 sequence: CASSLEGMNTEAFF. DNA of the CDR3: TGCGCCAGCAGCTTGGAAGGGATGAACACTGAAGCTTTCTTT.

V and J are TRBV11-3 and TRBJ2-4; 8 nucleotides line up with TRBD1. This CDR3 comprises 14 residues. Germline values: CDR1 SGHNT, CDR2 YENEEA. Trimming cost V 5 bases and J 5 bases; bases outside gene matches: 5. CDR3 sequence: CASSIGQGQNIQYF. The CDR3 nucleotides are TGTGCCAGCAGCATAGGACAGGGCCAAAACATTCAGTACTTC.

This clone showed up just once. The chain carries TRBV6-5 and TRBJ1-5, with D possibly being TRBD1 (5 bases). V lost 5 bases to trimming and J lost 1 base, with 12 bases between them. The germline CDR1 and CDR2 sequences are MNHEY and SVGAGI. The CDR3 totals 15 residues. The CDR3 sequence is CASSTGGVSNQPQHF. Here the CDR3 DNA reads TGTGCCAGCAGTACGGGGGGGGTCAGCAATCAGCCCCAGCATTTT.

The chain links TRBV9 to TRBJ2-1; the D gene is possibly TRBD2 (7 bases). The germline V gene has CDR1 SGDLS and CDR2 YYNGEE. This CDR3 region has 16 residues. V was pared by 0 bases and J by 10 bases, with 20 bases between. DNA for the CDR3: TGTGCCAGCAGCGTAGCTTTGGCAGGGGAGGGGCGGGAGCAGTTCTTC. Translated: CASSVALAGEGREQFF.

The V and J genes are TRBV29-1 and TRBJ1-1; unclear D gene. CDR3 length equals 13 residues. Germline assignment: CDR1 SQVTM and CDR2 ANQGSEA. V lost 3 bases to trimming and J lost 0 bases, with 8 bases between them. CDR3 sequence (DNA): TGCAGCGTTGAGGAACAGATGAACACTGAAGCTTTCTTT. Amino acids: CSVEEQMNTEAFF.

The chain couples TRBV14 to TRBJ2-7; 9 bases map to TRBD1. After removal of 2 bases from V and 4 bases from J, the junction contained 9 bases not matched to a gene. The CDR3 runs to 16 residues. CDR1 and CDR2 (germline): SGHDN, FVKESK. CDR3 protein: CASSQTGWTGDYEQYF. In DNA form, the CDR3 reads TGTGCCAGCAGCCAAACAGGCTGGACAGGGGATTACGAGCAGTACTTC.

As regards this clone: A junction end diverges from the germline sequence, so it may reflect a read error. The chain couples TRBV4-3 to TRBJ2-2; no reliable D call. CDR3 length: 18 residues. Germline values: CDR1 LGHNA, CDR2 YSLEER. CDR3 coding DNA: TGCGCCAGCAGGCAAGAGCCACATGAGTCGGAGAACACCGGGGAGCTGTTTTTT. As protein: CASRQEPHESENTGELFF.

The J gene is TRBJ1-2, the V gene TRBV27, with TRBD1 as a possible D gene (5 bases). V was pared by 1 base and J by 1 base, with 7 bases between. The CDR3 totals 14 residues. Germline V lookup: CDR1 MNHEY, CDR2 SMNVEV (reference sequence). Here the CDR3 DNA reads TGTGCCAGCAGTTTATACAGGAATAACTATGGCTACACCTTC. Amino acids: CASSLYRNNYGYTF.

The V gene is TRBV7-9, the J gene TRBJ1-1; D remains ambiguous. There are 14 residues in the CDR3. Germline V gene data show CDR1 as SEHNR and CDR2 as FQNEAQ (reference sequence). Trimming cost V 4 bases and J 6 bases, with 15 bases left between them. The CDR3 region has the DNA TGTGCCAGCAGCTCGGATTTACCACCGGCTGAAGCTTTCTTT. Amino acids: CASSSDLPPAEAFF.

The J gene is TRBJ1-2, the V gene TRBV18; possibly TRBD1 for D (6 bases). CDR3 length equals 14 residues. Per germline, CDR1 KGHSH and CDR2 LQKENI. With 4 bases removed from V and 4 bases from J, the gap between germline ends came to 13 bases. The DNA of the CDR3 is TGTGCCAGCTCACAAGGACAGCGCATCTATGGCTACACCTTC. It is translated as CASSQGQRIYGYTF.

In nucleotides, the CDR3 is TGTGCCATCAGTGAGGCCCTAGCGGGATATTCCTACAATGAGCAGTTCTTC. It yields the protein CAISEALAGYSYNEQFF. The chain employs TRBV10-3 and TRBJ2-1; 9 bases map to TRBD2. Germline assignment: CDR1 ENHRY and CDR2 SYGVKD. Trimming at V came to 2 bases and at J to 1 base, leaving 6 bases not matched to a gene. The CDR3 loop spans 17 amino acids.

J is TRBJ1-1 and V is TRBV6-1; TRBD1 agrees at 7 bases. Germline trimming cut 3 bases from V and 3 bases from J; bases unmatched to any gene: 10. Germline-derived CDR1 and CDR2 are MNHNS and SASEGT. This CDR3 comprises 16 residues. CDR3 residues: CASSDWYRGPDTEAFF. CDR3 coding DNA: TGTGCCAGCAGTGATTGGTACAGGGGCCCGGACACTGAAGCTTTCTTT.

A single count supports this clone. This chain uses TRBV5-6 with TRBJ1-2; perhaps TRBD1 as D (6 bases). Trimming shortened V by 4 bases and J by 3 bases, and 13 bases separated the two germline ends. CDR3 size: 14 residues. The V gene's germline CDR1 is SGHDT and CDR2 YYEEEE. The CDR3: CASSPTTGYYGYTF. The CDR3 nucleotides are TGTGCCAGCAGCCCGACTACAGGGTACTATGGCTACACCTTC.

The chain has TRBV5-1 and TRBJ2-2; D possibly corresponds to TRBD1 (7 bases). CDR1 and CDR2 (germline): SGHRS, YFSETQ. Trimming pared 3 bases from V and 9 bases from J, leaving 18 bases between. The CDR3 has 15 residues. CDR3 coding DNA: TGCGCCAGCAGCTGGGGAGTGACAGGGAGGCGGGAGCTGTTTTTT. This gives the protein CASSWGVTGRRELFF.